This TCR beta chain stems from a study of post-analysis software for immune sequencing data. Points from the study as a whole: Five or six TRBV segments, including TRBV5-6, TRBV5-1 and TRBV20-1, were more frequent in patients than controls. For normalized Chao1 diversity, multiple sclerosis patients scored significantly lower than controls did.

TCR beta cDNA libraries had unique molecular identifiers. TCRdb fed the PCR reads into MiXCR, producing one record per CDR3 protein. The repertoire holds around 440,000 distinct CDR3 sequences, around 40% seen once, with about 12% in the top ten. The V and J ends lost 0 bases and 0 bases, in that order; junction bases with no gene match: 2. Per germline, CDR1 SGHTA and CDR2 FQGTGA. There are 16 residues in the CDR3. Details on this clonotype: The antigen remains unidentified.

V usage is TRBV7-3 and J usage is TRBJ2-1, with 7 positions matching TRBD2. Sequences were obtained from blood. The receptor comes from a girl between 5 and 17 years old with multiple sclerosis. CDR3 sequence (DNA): TGTGCCAGCAGCTTAACGGGGACTAACTCCTACAATGAGCAGTTCTTC. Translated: CASSLTGTNSYNEQFF. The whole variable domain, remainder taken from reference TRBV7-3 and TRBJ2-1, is GAGVSQTPSNKVTEKGKYVELRCDPISGHTALYWYRQSLGQGPEFLIYFQGTGAADDSGLPNDRFFAVRPEGSVSTLKIQRTERGDSAVYLCASSLTGTNSYNEQFFGPGTRLTVL.